This T cell receptor beta chain was sequenced during a study of Ad26.COV2.S vaccination and SARS-CoV-2 variants. Study-level findings and limits: It was vaccine recipients, not placebo recipients, who had the higher spike-specific TCR breadth. Breadth, reportedly substantial, characterized the spike-specific CD8+ and CD4+ T cell responses after vaccination.

Treatment here: some 20 received Ad26.COV2.S at low or high dose, single or two shots; 5 received placebo; per-sample allocation not given. The samples were gathered on day 63 after the first injection of vaccine or placebo. An adult aged 18-55 years in Boston served as the donor. The repertoire was sequenced with immunoSEQ multiplex PCR; TCRdb's copy has only in-frame clones and lacks some. In the table there are roughly 390,000 clones, 80% to 90% of which are singletons. To note about this clone: Antigen unknown.

V was clipped by 1 base and J by 2 bases, with 20 bases between them. Germline V CDR1 and CDR2: SGHTS, YDEGEE. The CDR3 covers 18 residues. This receptor was obtained from a person between 18 and 60 years old who received the Ad26.COV2.S COVID-19 vaccine or a placebo. The sample in question was peripheral blood, obtained in a trial of Ad26.COV2.S vaccine versus placebo. The rearrangement uses TRBV5-8 and TRBJ2-3; D is ambiguous. The CDR3 reads CASSLRIRSLGSTDTQYF. The CDR3 DNA reads TGTGCCAGCAGCTTGAGGATACGTAGTCTTGGGTCCACAGATACGCAGTATTTT.